The 18 T cell receptor beta chains below were found in one sample sequenced in a study of T cell responses to AZD1222 COVID-19 vaccine. Using immunoSEQ multiplex PCR, the repertoire was profiled, and TCRdb retains in-frame clones only, with some absent. The table lists tens of thousands of clones, more than 80% of them singletons. The specimen comprised peripheral blood, sampled on day 0 of AZD1222 vaccination. The source is an adult in good health.

The rearrangement uses TRBV2 and TRBJ2-2; D call uncertain. CDR1 is SNHLY and CDR2 is FYNNEI in the germline V gene. V was cut by 10 bases and J by 4 bases, with 7 bases left in between. The CDR3 runs 11 residues. CDR3 loop: CATIVTGELFF. CDR3 nucleotide sequence: TGTGCCACCATCGTCACCGGGGAGCTGTTTTTT.

This rearrangement joins TRBV7-2 to TRBJ2-7; TRBD2 matches at 8 bases. The V gene end was trimmed by 1 base and the J gene end by 2 bases; junction bases not matched to a gene: 4. The CDR3 runs to 15 residues. Germline loops: CDR1 SGHTA, CDR2 FQGNSA. For the CDR3, the DNA is TGTGCCAGCAGCTTAGGTACTAGCGGTACCTACGAGCAGTACTTC. Residues: CASSLGTSGTYEQYF.

V and J are TRBV4-2 and TRBJ2-1, with 7 positions matching TRBD2. CDR1 LGHNA and CDR2 YNFKEQ come from the germline V gene. The CDR3 has 15 residues. Unmatched junction bases numbered 10, after V lost 1 base and J lost 10 bases. The CDR3 sequence is CASSQGLAAPLEQFF. DNA for the CDR3: TGTGCCAGCAGCCAAGGACTAGCTGCCCCCCTGGAGCAGTTCTTC.

This clone has just one count. The gene calls are TRBV18 and TRBJ2-6, with 9 bases that match TRBD1. This CDR3 contains 18 residues. Germline V lookup: CDR1 KGHSH, CDR2 LQKENI. V shed 0 bases and J 0 bases; nucleotides not matched to a gene: 3. The CDR3 region is CASSPPGQGPSGANVLTF. In DNA form, the CDR3 reads TGTGCCAGCTCACCACCAGGACAGGGGCCCTCTGGGGCCAACGTCCTGACTTTC.

The V gene is TRBV28, the J gene TRBJ2-7; a weak D match, TRBD1 (5 bases). Trimming took 2 bases from V and 3 from J, leaving 11 bases between them. The CDR3 runs 14 residues. CDR1 and CDR2 from the germline V gene are MDHEN and SYDVKM. The CDR3 DNA reads TGTGCCAGCAGTTTAGAGGACACCCTCTACGAGCAGTACTTC. Translating gives CASSLEDTLYEQYF.

V gene TRBV4-2 combines with J gene TRBJ2-7; D is uncertain. This CDR3 is 15 amino acids long. Per the germline V gene, CDR1 is LGHNA and CDR2 is YNFKEQ. Trimming took 1 base from V and 4 from J, leaving 14 bases between them. CDR3 amino acids: CASSQAPYGPYEQYF. CDR3 in DNA: TGTGCCAGCAGCCAAGCGCCTTACGGGCCTTACGAGCAGTACTTC.

The chain is built from TRBV29-1 and TRBJ2-2; 9 bases are a match to TRBD2. This CDR3 comprises 12 residues. CDR1 and CDR2 (germline): SQVTM, ANQGSEA. After removal of 6 bases from V and 6 bases from J, the junction contained 2 bases not matched to a gene. CDR3 bases: TGCAGCGTAGGGACTAGCCCCGGGGAGCTGTTTTTT. Protein: CSVGTSPGELFF.

This clone was seen just once. The chain uses TRBV6-1 and TRBJ2-7; no clear D. This CDR3 contains 14 residues. The germline CDR1 and CDR2 sequences are MNHNS and SASEGT. The germline V and J ends were trimmed by 4 bases and 2 bases, with 12 bases remaining between them. The CDR3 region is CASSAHLQAYEQYF. In DNA, the CDR3 is TGTGCCAGCAGTGCCCACCTTCAGGCCTACGAGCAGTACTTC.

The chain links TRBV7-8 to TRBJ2-7; 7 positions match TRBD2. V was clipped by 5 bases and J by 6 bases; unmatched bases: 13. Germline values: CDR1 SGHVS, CDR2 FQNEAQ. CDR3 length equals 15 residues. CDR3 protein: CASSPERGGLLEQYF. The CDR3 DNA reads TGTGCCAGCAGCCCCGAGCGGGGTGGCCTTCTCGAGCAGTACTTC.

The chain links TRBV27 to TRBJ2-3; weak D call: TRBD2 (6 bases). V was pared by 3 bases and J by 0 bases, with 7 bases between. The CDR3 is made up of 14 amino acids. Germline loops: CDR1 MNHEY, CDR2 SMNVEV (reference sequence). DNA of the CDR3: TGTGCCAGCAGTTTGCTAGCGAGCACAGATACGCAGTATTTT. Protein: CASSLLASTDTQYF.

The rearrangement joins TRBV6-5 to TRBJ2-1, with 8 bases matching TRBD2. Looked up from germline, CDR1 is MNHEY and CDR2 is SVGAGI. The junction had 7 bases not matched to a gene; V was cut back by 6 bases and J by 3 bases. The CDR3 extends over 15 amino acids. CDR3 amino acids: CASRGGSGSYNEQFF. CDR3 coding DNA: TGTGCCAGCAGGGGGGGAAGCGGGAGCTACAATGAGCAGTTCTTC.

The rearrangement joins TRBV19 to TRBJ1-2; 10 bases are shared with TRBD1. This CDR3 is 13 amino acids long. V lost 6 bases to trimming and J lost 6 bases; unmatched junction nucleotides: 4. Germline CDR1 reads LNHDA; CDR2 reads SQIVND (reference sequence). The CDR3 DNA follows: TGTGCCAGTAGGCCCGGGACAGGGGATGGCTACACCTTC. The encoded protein is CASRPGTGDGYTF.

V is TRBV9 and J is TRBJ2-7; TRBD1 aligns across 7 bases. This CDR3 comprises 13 residues. V trimming: 4 bases; J trimming: 3 bases; junction bases outside the gene matches: 4. CDR1 is SGDLS, CDR2 YYNGEE, per germline. The CDR3 is CASSLRQGYEQYF. CDR3 DNA sequence: TGTGCCAGCAGCTTAAGACAGGGCTACGAGCAGTACTTC. The variable domain in full, completed from reference TRBV9 and TRBJ2-7, reads DSGVTQTPKHLITATGQRVTLRCSPRSGDLSVYWYQQSLDQGLQFLIQYYNGEERAKGNILERFSAQQFPDLHSELNLSSLELGDSALYFCASSLRQGYEQYFGPGTRLTVT.

The chain couples TRBV7-2 to TRBJ1-4; TRBD1 aligns across 8 bases. The ends lost 4 bases at V and 5 bases at J; junction bases unmatched: 6. The CDR3 extends over 15 amino acids. Germline values: CDR1 SGHTA, CDR2 FQGNSA. The CDR3 DNA sequence: TGTGCCAGCAGCTACTTGGGACAGGAAAATGAAAAACTGTTTTTT. Translation: CASSYLGQENEKLFF.

The gene calls are TRBV2 and TRBJ1-3, with D possibly matching TRBD1 (5 bases). The V gene's germline CDR1 is SNHLY and CDR2 FYNNEI. V dropped 7 bases and J dropped 2 bases, with 15 bases sitting between them. This CDR3 region has 15 residues. CDR3 in DNA: TGTGCCAGCAATACGAATGGGGGAGCTGGAAACACCATATATTTT. It yields the protein CASNTNGGAGNTIYF.

This rearrangement joins TRBV18 to TRBJ1-1, with D hard to call. V was clipped by 3 bases and J by 4 bases, with 9 bases between them. Per the germline V gene, CDR1 is KGHSH and CDR2 is LQKENI. This CDR3 has 13 residues. CDR3 amino acids: CASSPMTSTEAFF. CDR3 in DNA: TGTGCCAGCTCACCGATGACGTCCACTGAAGCTTTCTTT.

The rearrangement joins TRBV27 to TRBJ1-3; maybe TRBD1 (6 bases). Germline CDR1 reads MNHEY; CDR2 reads SMNVEV (reference sequence). This CDR3 comprises 15 residues. With 6 bases removed from V and 2 bases from J, the gap between germline ends came to 14 bases. The CDR3 protein is CASRLQGSPGNTIYF. CDR3 in DNA: TGTGCCAGCAGGCTACAGGGTTCTCCTGGAAACACCATATATTTT.

The chain couples TRBV6-5 to TRBJ1-5; D remains unclear. V lost 6 bases, J lost 3 bases, and 9 bases lay in between. CDR1 MNHEY and CDR2 SVGAGI come from the germline V gene. The CDR3 runs 13 residues. CDR3 protein: CASSRGPNQPQHF. CDR3 bases: TGTGCCAGCAGCCGCGGACCCAATCAGCCCCAGCATTTT.